This is a list of T cell receptor beta chains from one sample in a study of cytomegalovirus exposure and HLA in healthy donors. TCRdb keeps only in-frame clones here, not all; method: immunoSEQ multiplex PCR. The data contain 180,000 or so clones, more than 70% of them singletons. The specimen sequenced was PBMCs. The receptors were sampled from a woman in her forties in good health and CMV-seropositive. CDR3s include the opening cysteine and the closing phenylalanine or tryptophan. The order of the fields is V gene, CDR3 protein.

>TRBV15
CATSSPKQGRLNAGELFF
>TRBV7-2
CASSLARDTYGYTF
>TRBV11-2
CASSLGWGGSTYEQYF
>TRBV7-2
CASSLRLAGGVVSQYF
>TRBV10-3
CAISERREASTDTQYF
>TRBV28
CASSTAGGRHGYTF
>TRBV15
CATSRDFGGGSYNEQFF
>TRBV10-2
CASRTPSYEQYF
>TRBV18
CASSPRQDRDYGYTF
>TRBV7-9
CASSLVVTGGSYEQYF
>TRBV7-2
CASSLERPLRETQYF
>TRBV29-1
CSSGVWGGETQYF
>TRBV11-2
CASSLGGTSTDTQYF
>TRBV11-3
CASSLPGGGIGNTIYF
>TRBV28
CASRPDRAGGYTF
>TRBV7-6
CASSPQQGYEQYF
>TRBV6-1
CASRPDREHYGYTF
>TRBV29-1
CSVEEGSGFGNTIYF
>TRBV28
CASRPWGGRNTEAFF
>TRBV6-1
CASTSSGLAVYEQFF
>TRBV7-8
CASSPRTGRGGSGFF
>TRBV28
CASSLAGVGLLDGYTF
>TRBV19
CASSDTGYMGQPQHF
>TRBV7-2
CASSFRTGEAFF
>TRBV6-1
CASSEDRVRETQYF
>TRBV18
CASSTNRDEQFF
>TRBV30
CAWSSGLSSVEQYF
>TRBV19
CASSEGQGLTEAFF
>TRBV10-2
CASSDRQGATYEQYF
>TRBV7-9
CASSFRDRGRAGRGELFF
>TRBV5-8
CASSLGGSQGETQYF
>TRBV14
CASSRMGLAGVSSYNEQFF
>TRBV5-1
CASSLGLAGGDTQYF
>TRBV6-4
CASANRDRTITTNEKLFF
>TRBV15
CATSRDRGGRANVLTF
>TRBV7-2
CASSSTPGLAGGKEFF
>TRBV25-1
CASSERGGPYTEAFF
>TRBV11-2
CASSPSRRHTGELFF
>TRBV7-9
CASSPPLWAGGTTSYEQYF
>TRBV11-2
CASSWTDKGLTLF
>TRBV4-2
CASSQGLTGNSGNTIYF